A single TCR beta chain is shown here with its context. The data were obtained in a study of blood T cell repertoires in COVID-19. About the study: The cDNA or gDNA used as material had been derived from T cells, B-cell-depleted T cells, or PBMCs.

Original methodology: The assay estimated nucleated cells by amplifying reference gene primers. The method was immunoSEQ multiplex PCR; TCRdb's version includes in-frame clones alone and lacks a portion of them. The DNA gave D and trimming, while V, J and clone size come from that table. The sample consists of around 190,000 clones, over 75% of them appearing once. The CDR3 spans 13 residues. Germline-derived CDR1 and CDR2 are MNHNS and SASEGT. The V and J ends lost 0 bases and 5 bases respectively, with 7 bases between them. This sequence originates from a man between 65 and 85 years old with active or convalescent COVID-19. The V and J genes are TRBV6-1 and TRBJ1-2; D may be TRBD1 (6 bases). Material: peripheral blood. DNA for the CDR3: TGTGCCAGCAGTGAAGCCGGGACATATGGCTACACCTTC. It is translated as CASSEAGTYGYTF.